The 19 T cell receptor beta chains in this list originate from one sample, sequenced in a study of T cell responses to AZD1222 COVID-19 vaccine. Assay: immunoSEQ multiplex PCR; the TCRdb copy retains only in-frame clones and omits some. The sample yields 150,000 or so clones, about 93% seen once. The sample here was peripheral blood, taken on day 0 of AZD1222 vaccination. Receptor source: an adult in good health.

The chain joins TRBV30 to TRBJ1-6, with TRBD1 identical over 7 bases. CDR3 length: 14 residues. Germline-derived CDR1 and CDR2 are GTSNPN and SVGIG (reference sequence). V shed 5 bases, J shed 3 bases, and the junction held 4 bases outside the gene matches. The CDR3 coding sequence is TGTGCCTGGCACCGGGACAGCTATAATTCACCCCTCCACTTT. It translates to CAWHRDSYNSPLHF.

V is TRBV11-2 and J is TRBJ1-1; 10 nucleotides line up with TRBD1. The CDR3 has 16 residues. After removal of 0 bases from V and 7 bases from J, the junction contained 8 bases not matched to a gene. From germline, CDR1 is SGHAT and CDR2 FQNNGV. CDR3 amino acids: CASSLDRDRGRNEAFF. For the CDR3, the DNA is TGTGCCAGCAGCTTAGACCGCGACAGGGGGCGGAATGAAGCTTTCTTT.

This clone appeared a few times. CDR3 coding DNA: TGTGCCAGCAGCTTAAATGCTAATCAGCCCCAGCATTTT. The encoded protein is CASSLNANQPQHF. The chain uses TRBV7-3 and TRBJ1-5; D not resolved. CDR1 is SGHTA and CDR2 is FQGTGA in the germline V gene. V lost 1 base, J lost 4 bases, and 5 bases lay in between. This CDR3 spans 13 amino acids.

This clone was observed a few times. The V call is TRBV3-1 (or the pseudogene TRBV3-2), the J call TRBJ2-7; 9 bases line up with TRBD1. The CDR3 totals 15 residues. V lost 2 bases, J lost 3 bases, and 5 bases stayed unmatched. Per the germline V gene, CDR1 is LGHDT and CDR2 is YNNKEL (reference sequence). DNA for the CDR3: TGTGCCAGCAGCCAATTGGGACAGGGATTCTACGAGCAGTACTTC. This sequence encodes CASSQLGQGFYEQYF.

The chain recombines TRBV18 with TRBJ2-5, with D unclear. The V end was cut by 3 bases, the J end by 5 bases, with 10 bases between. CDR3 size: 13 residues. Germline CDR1 is KGHSH and CDR2 is LQKENI. The CDR3 sequence: CASSPTSRETQYF. CDR3 nucleotide sequence: TGTGCCAGCTCACCCACATCGAGGGAGACCCAGTACTTC.

The chain recombines TRBV27 with TRBJ2-7; D gene uncertain. V was cut by 0 bases and J by 5 bases, with 14 bases left in between. There are 15 residues in the CDR3. Germline V CDR1 and CDR2: MNHEY, SMNVEV (reference sequence). The chain's CDR3 is CASSLSPPKTNEQYF. The CDR3 DNA reads as TGTGCCAGCAGTTTATCCCCCCCAAAAACTAACGAGCAGTACTTC.

CDR3 amino acids: CASRQGSEQYF. CDR3 nucleotide sequence: TGTGCCAGCAGGCAGGGGTCCGAGCAGTACTTC. The genes are TRBV2 and TRBJ2-7; tentative D call: TRBD1 (6 bases). The germline CDR1 and CDR2 sequences are SNHLY and FYNNEI. The CDR3 spans 11 residues. The germline V and J ends were trimmed by 6 bases and 6 bases, with 9 bases remaining between them.

V usage is TRBV3-1 (or the pseudogene TRBV3-2) and J usage is TRBJ1-2; TRBD1 is a possible D gene (6 bases). Germline V lookup: CDR1 LGHDT, CDR2 YNNKEL (reference sequence). The V and J ends lost 0 bases and 4 bases respectively, with 15 bases between them. CDR3 length equals 16 residues. The CDR3 DNA follows: TGTGCCAGCAGCCAAGATTTGGGGGCGCGGGGCTATGGCTACACCTTC. This gives the protein CASSQDLGARGYGYTF.

The sample holds a few counts of this clone. This chain joins TRBV11-2 and TRBJ2-1, with 13 bases aligning to TRBD2. CDR3 size: 15 residues. V shed 4 bases and J 9 bases; nucleotides not matched to a gene: 6. The germline V gene has CDR1 SGHAT and CDR2 FQNNGV. The CDR3: CASSSGLAGESEQFF. In DNA form, the CDR3 reads TGTGCCAGCAGCTCAGGACTAGCGGGAGAAAGTGAGCAGTTCTTC.

The chain recombines TRBV9 with TRBJ2-1, with D hard to call. CDR1 and CDR2 (germline): SGDLS, YYNGEE. The CDR3 is 11 residues long. Trimming shortened V by 0 bases and J by 9 bases, and 4 bases separated the two germline ends. The CDR3: CASSVGLEQFF. CDR3 DNA sequence: TGTGCCAGCAGCGTAGGTCTTGAGCAGTTCTTC.

The V call is TRBV5-4, the J call TRBJ1-2; a possible D gene is TRBD1 (6 bases). Trimming left V 5 bases short and J 3 bases short, with 20 bases between. The length of the CDR3 is 16 residues. Germline V gene lookup returns CDR1 SGHNT and CDR2 YYREEE (reference sequence). CDR3 sequence (DNA): TGTGCCAGCAGTCCCGGTTTCGGGGGCGGGGACTATGGCTACACCTTC. This codes for CASSPGFGGGDYGYTF.

This CDR3 is CASSTSGGGTEAFF. CDR3 DNA: TGTGCCAGCAGCACATCAGGGGGAGGCACTGAAGCTTTCTTT. The chain has TRBV9 and TRBJ1-1; 7 nucleotides agree with TRBD1. CDR3 length: 14 residues. The ends lost 4 bases at V and 4 bases at J; junction bases unmatched: 7. Germline V gives CDR1 SGDLS, CDR2 YYNGEE.

The chain has TRBV5-4 and TRBJ1-1; no reliable D call. V was pared by 0 bases and J by 11 bases, with 11 bases between. The V gene's germline CDR1 is SGHNT and CDR2 YYREEE (reference sequence). This CDR3 has 12 residues. CDR3 region: CASSLAGRSAFF. The CDR3 DNA is TGTGCCAGCAGCTTGGCCGGCCGGTCGGCTTTCTTT.

The rearrangement uses TRBV6-5 and TRBJ1-6; D call uncertain. Deletions cut 0 bases from V and 10 bases from J, with 16 bases between. This CDR3 is built from 16 residues. Germline loops: CDR1 MNHEY, CDR2 SVGAGI. As DNA, the CDR3 is TGTGCCAGCAGTTACTCAAGCGAGGCCCTAGCATCACCCCTCCACTTT. This encodes CASSYSSEALASPLHF.

The chain links TRBV18 to TRBJ1-1, with 10 bases lining up with TRBD1. The CDR3 is 14 amino acids. Germline CDR1 and CDR2: KGHSH and LQKENI. The V gene end was trimmed by 2 bases and the J gene end by 8 bases; junction bases not matched to a gene: 5. The CDR3 reads CASSPYGTGVEAFF. Written as DNA, the CDR3 is TGTGCCAGCTCACCATACGGGACAGGGGTAGAAGCTTTCTTT.

The genes are TRBV19 and TRBJ1-2; unclear D gene. Trimming left V 1 base short and J 4 bases short, with 7 bases between. Looked up from germline, CDR1 is LNHDA and CDR2 is SQIVND (reference sequence). The CDR3 extends over 13 amino acids. CDR3 region: CASSIAGPYGYTF. In DNA, the CDR3 is TGTGCCAGTAGTATAGCAGGACCCTATGGCTACACCTTC.

This chain joins TRBV7-2 and TRBJ1-2, with 9 bases matching TRBD1. Germline lookup yields CDR1 SGHTA and CDR2 FQGNSA. V dropped 1 base and J dropped 3; count of bases not matched to a gene: 9. CDR3 length equals 17 residues. CDR3 sequence reads: CASSLGTGANLHYGYTF. CDR3 sequence (DNA): TGTGCCAGCAGCTTAGGGACAGGGGCCAACCTACACTATGGCTACACCTTC. Complete variable domain (other parts from reference TRBV7-2 and TRBJ1-2): GAGVSQSPSNKVTEKGKDVELRCDPISGHTALYWYRQSLGQGLEFLIYFQGNSAPDKSGLPSDRFSAERTGGSVSTLTIQRTQQEDSAVYLCASSLGTGANLHYGYTFGSGTRLTVV.

The CDR3 protein is CASSGRQALNTEAFF. For the CDR3, the DNA is TGTGCCAGCAGCGGACGACAGGCATTGAACACTGAAGCTTTCTTT. The chain joins TRBV13 to TRBJ1-1, with D perhaps matching TRBD1 (6 bases). Trimming shortened V by 5 bases and J by 0 bases, and 13 bases separated the two germline ends. The CDR3 spans 15 residues. Germline CDR1 and CDR2: PRHDT and FYEKMQ (reference sequence).

V usage is TRBV6-5 and J usage is TRBJ1-2, with no clear D. The CDR3 consists of 14 residues. From germline, CDR1 is MNHEY and CDR2 SVGAGI. V was trimmed by 7 bases and J by 4 bases, leaving 16 bases between them. In DNA form, the CDR3 reads TGTGCCAGCACTCAAATTCCCCGGGGCTATGGCTACACCTTC. Its translation: CASTQIPRGYGYTF.